Below, one T cell receptor beta chain is given with its context. Its matching antigen is unknown. The sample originates from a study of monozygotic twins with inflammatory bowel disease. Study-level points and caveats: The inverse Simpson measure of TCRbeta diversity was lower in IBD patients than in healthy co-twins. No detectable difference in repertoire similarity separated concordant from discordant twins, possibly as a result of limited power.

Germline V gene data show CDR1 as DFQATT and CDR2 as SNEGSKA (reference sequence). There are 11 residues in the CDR3. A template switching step added UMIs, each with a 6-nucleotide sample barcode. TCRdb reanalyzed the 5' RACE reads and collapses them to one entry per CDR3 protein, without DNA. The repertoire table contains roughly 330,000 distinct CDR3 sequences. The receptor comes from a human donor with ulcerative colitis or Crohn's disease, or a healthy co-twin of an affected twin (not recorded which). V gene TRBV20-1 combines with J gene TRBJ2-3; TCRdb reports TRBD1, a call that lacks DNA to check it against. The specimen sequenced was blood. CDR3 region: CSAEGAVSGYF.